This T cell receptor (beta chain) came from a study of glioma-infiltrating T cells. There are 16 residues in the CDR3. Per germline, CDR1 SGHRS and CDR2 YFSETQ. V lost 8 bases, J lost 2 bases, and 13 bases stayed unmatched. About this clonotype: Antigen unknown. This may stem from a read error, because a much larger clone lies one nucleotide away.

Whole-study findings and limits: Tissue-blood divergence was below expectation in non-neoplastic patients, above in gliomas. Very few CDR3 sequences were shared between tissue and blood.

TCR alpha and beta CDR3 regions were amplified from RNA using iRepertoire nested multiplex PCR. TCRdb processed the multiplex PCR reads anew with MiXCR; each CDR3 protein has one entry. Altogether over 80,000 distinct CDR3 sequences are present, approximately 39% being singletons, with the ten largest covering 35% to 40%. Sequenced: glioma tissue, nonneoplastic brain tissue, or PBMCs (not recorded which). V gene TRBV5-1 combines with J gene TRBJ2-1; 7 bases align to TRBD1. This clonotype was obtained from a human donor with low-grade glioma or glioblastoma, undergoing nonglioma brain surgery, or in good health (not recorded which). This CDR3 is CARSPGTERTYNEQFF. The CDR3 DNA is TGCGCCAGGAGCCCCGGGACAGAGAGAACCTACAATGAGCAGTTCTTC.